Shown below are 13 T cell receptor beta chains from a single sample sequenced in a study of OX40 agonist ivuxolimab in advanced cancers. Libraries were prepared by immunoSEQ multiplex PCR; TCRdb keeps only in-frame clonotypes and omits some of them. The table includes some 85,000 clones, more than 70% detected once. This material consisted of CD4+ or CD8+ T cells sorted from blood, taken in a trial of the OX40 agonist ivuxolimab. The receptors come from an adult with an advanced solid tumor such as melanoma, head and neck, liver or kidney cancer.

The chain employs TRBV7-2 and TRBJ1-2, with 7 bases matching TRBD1. The CDR3 runs 14 residues. V was pared by 1 base and J by 4 bases, with 3 bases of the junction left unmatched. Per germline, CDR1 SGHTA and CDR2 FQGNSA. CDR3: CASSLVGGSYGYTF. The CDR3 region has the DNA TGTGCCAGCAGCTTAGTAGGGGGCAGCTATGGCTACACCTTC.

This clone was seen more than once but under ten times. The chain is built from TRBV2 and TRBJ1-1; D is undetermined. Trimming pared 7 bases from V and 0 bases from J, leaving 12 bases between. CDR3 length: 14 amino acids. Looked up from germline, CDR1 is SNHLY and CDR2 is FYNNEI. The CDR3 nucleotides read TGTGCCAGCAAATACCGCTTCATGAACACTGAAGCTTTCTTT. Protein: CASKYRFMNTEAFF.

This rearrangement joins TRBV9 to TRBJ2-1; a possible D gene is TRBD1 (7 bases). The CDR3 has 14 amino acids. Germline CDR1 and CDR2: SGDLS and YYNGEE. Trimming shortened V by 4 bases and J by 6 bases, and 14 bases separated the two germline ends. The CDR3 coding sequence is TGTGCCAGCAGCCCGCGGGACAGAGCCAATGAGCAGTTCTTC. Its translation: CASSPRDRANEQFF.

V usage is TRBV6-5 and J usage is TRBJ2-1; no clear D gene. This CDR3 spans 11 amino acids. V was shortened by 6 bases and J by 8 bases, with 8 bases between the two germline ends. Germline loops: CDR1 MNHEY, CDR2 SVGAGI. CDR3 in amino acids: CASSRVDEQFF. The CDR3 DNA is TGTGCCAGCAGCCGAGTCGATGAGCAGTTCTTC.

The chain combines TRBV7-9 with TRBJ2-3, with D maybe TRBD2 (5 bases). In germline, CDR1 is SEHNR, CDR2 FQNEAQ (reference sequence). The V end was cut by 1 base, the J end by 6 bases, with 17 bases between. CDR3 length: 16 residues. This CDR3 is CASSLGQAVLQDTQYF. CDR3 coding DNA: TGTGCCAGCAGCTTAGGTCAAGCGGTCCTACAGGATACGCAGTATTTT.

The V call is TRBV15, the J call TRBJ2-1; D ambiguous. V gave up 0 bases and J gave up 0 bases, with 9 bases separating them. The length of the CDR3 is 16 residues. Germline CDR1 reads LNHNV; CDR2 reads YYDKDF (reference sequence). The CDR3 DNA is TGTGCCACCAGCAGAGAGGCTCCAAGCTCCTACAATGAGCAGTTCTTC. It encodes CATSREAPSSYNEQFF.

The table lists this clone with a count of one. The chain is built from TRBV11-2 and TRBJ2-5; TRBD2 matches 15 bases. The CDR3 is made up of 17 amino acids. Per the germline V gene, CDR1 is SGHAT and CDR2 is FQNNGV. V was clipped by 5 bases and J by 1 base; unmatched bases: 5. CDR3 sequence reads: CASSGLAGGVGQETQYF. CDR3 in DNA: TGTGCCAGCAGCGGACTAGCGGGGGGGGTCGGCCAAGAGACCCAGTACTTC.

The rearrangement uses TRBV15 and TRBJ1-2; D possibly corresponds to TRBD1 (5 bases). Trimming took 1 base from V and 3 from J, leaving 21 bases between them. The CDR3 has 18 residues. Germline-derived CDR1 and CDR2 are LNHNV and YYDKDF (reference sequence). The CDR3 here is CATSRGGRGPSVDYGYTF. The CDR3 DNA follows: TGTGCCACCAGCAGAGGGGGTAGGGGACCCTCCGTAGACTATGGCTACACCTTC.

The CDR3 sequence is CASSLRRPAGPTKEQYF. DNA of the CDR3: TGTGCCAGCAGCTTAAGGAGGCCGGCCGGCCCTACAAAGGAGCAGTACTTC. V is TRBV11-1 and J is TRBJ2-5; possibly TRBD2 for D (5 bases). The germline gives CDR1 SGHAT, CDR2 FQDESV (reference sequence). There are 17 residues in the CDR3. Trimming stripped 2 bases from V and 11 bases from J, with 27 bases between.

The rearrangement links TRBV28 to TRBJ1-1; D remains ambiguous. The CDR3 contains 13 residues. Deletions cut 6 bases from V and 1 base from J, with 9 bases between. Per germline, CDR1 MDHEN and CDR2 SYDVKM. This CDR3 is CASRAPGNTEAFF. The CDR3 bases are TGTGCCAGCAGGGCTCCGGGGAACACTGAAGCTTTCTTT.

This clone was recorded a few times. The rearrangement links TRBV7-9 to TRBJ1-1; D uncertain. There are 15 residues in the CDR3. V dropped 1 base and J dropped 1 base, with 10 bases sitting between them. The germline CDR1 and CDR2 sequences are SEHNR and FQNEAQ (reference sequence). This chain's CDR3 is CASSLGSVGNTEAFF. Written as DNA, the CDR3 is TGTGCCAGCAGCTTAGGCTCCGTCGGGAACACTGAAGCTTTCTTT.

This chain uses TRBV9 with TRBJ2-3; the match to TRBD2 covers 8 bases. The CDR3 extends over 17 amino acids. Looked up from germline, CDR1 is SGDLS and CDR2 is YYNGEE. The ends lost 3 bases at V and 2 bases at J; junction bases unmatched: 11. The DNA for the CDR3 is TGTGCCAGCAGCGGACCTCGGCCGGGGGGGTACACAGATACGCAGTATTTT. Protein product: CASSGPRPGGYTDTQYF.

This rearrangement joins TRBV29-1 to TRBJ2-7, with D unresolved. CDR1 is SQVTM and CDR2 is ANQGSEA in the germline V gene. The CDR3 covers 12 residues. The germline V and J ends were trimmed by 4 bases and 2 bases, with 9 bases remaining between them. CDR3 loop: CSVAPDTYEQYF. The CDR3 coding sequence is TGCAGCGTTGCCCCCGACACCTACGAGCAGTACTTC.